The 31 T cell receptor beta chains in this list originate from one sample, sequenced in a study of beta chain features in type 1 diabetes (dated by TCRdb to between 2018 and 2020). To prepare the library, the immunoSEQ multiplex PCR assay was applied. The entire isolated RNA was reverse transcribed using the High Capacity cDNA Reverse Transcription Kit, and thus expressed TCRB transcripts were sequenced. Drawn from immuneACCESS, this table holds only the in-frame rearrangements with V and J called that TCRdb kept. Clones are partly lost; checked studies trace under half to an unresolved V gene and leave the rest unexplained. This sample lists fewer than 900,000 clones; 15% to 20% were detected once. The ten biggest clones cover 0.023% of the sample. Sequencing used naive CD4+ T cells from blood. The cell subset or site label on this specimen signifies: true naive CD4+ T cells. The receptors originated from a young woman in good health.

V usage is TRBV5-1 and J usage is TRBJ2-5; possibly TRBD1 for D (5 bases). This CDR3 spans 14 amino acids. The germline V gene has CDR1 SGHRS and CDR2 YFSETQ. V was clipped by 3 bases and J by 2 bases, with 11 bases between them. The CDR3 sequence: CASSYGATQETQYF. Here the CDR3 DNA reads TGCGCCAGCAGCTATGGGGCTACTCAAGAGACCCAGTACTTC.

In this sample, this clone turned up a few times. The chain links TRBV5-1 to TRBJ1-1; D is undetermined. The V gene lost 3 bases and the J gene lost 5 bases, with 17 bases spanning the gap. The CDR3 length is 15 residues. Germline V gene sequence: CDR1 SGHRS, CDR2 YFSETQ. CDR3 residues: CASSSAGGGYTEAFF. For the CDR3, the DNA is TGCGCCAGCAGCTCGGCAGGAGGAGGTTATACTGAAGCTTTCTTT.

CDR3 in amino acids: CASRRGQGPGELFF. The CDR3 DNA sequence: TGTGCCAGCAGAAGGGGGCAGGGGCCCGGGGAGCTGTTTTTT. The rearrangement joins TRBV11-2 to TRBJ2-2; 7 bases align to TRBD1. The CDR3 spans 14 residues. V trimming: 6 bases; J trimming: 6 bases; junction bases outside the gene matches: 7. Germline CDR1 SGHAT, CDR2 FQNNGV.

This clone came up a few times. The chain joins TRBV2 to TRBJ2-7; the match to TRBD1 covers 9 bases. From germline, CDR1 is SNHLY and CDR2 FYNNEI. V gave up 7 bases and J gave up 5 bases; unmatched junction bases: 6. The CDR3 spans 13 residues. CDR3 residues: CASNVQGADEQYF. DNA for the CDR3: TGTGCCAGCAATGTACAGGGGGCGGACGAGCAGTACTTC.

The CDR3 bases are TGTGCCACCAGCAGAGACAGGGGCTCGGAAGCTTTCTTT. Encoded protein: CATSRDRGSEAFF. V and J are TRBV15 and TRBJ1-1; D might be TRBD1 (6 bases). The CDR3 has 13 residues. Trimming took off 0 bases at V and 8 bases at J, with 10 bases between the two ends. Germline CDR1 reads LNHNV; CDR2 reads YYDKDF (reference sequence). Full variable domain (missing parts from reference TRBV15 and TRBJ1-1): DAMVIQNPRYQVTQFGKPVTLSCSQTLNHNVMYWYQQKSSQAPKLLFHYYDKDFNNEADTPDNFQSRRPNTSFCFLDIRSPGLGDTAMYLCATSRDRGSEAFFGQGTRLTVV.

The chain couples TRBV9 to TRBJ2-2, with D uncertain. Germline V lookup: CDR1 SGDLS, CDR2 YYNGEE. This CDR3 is built from 14 residues. Trimming removed 0 bases from V and 5 bases from J, with 8 bases in between. In nucleotides, the CDR3 is TGTGCCAGCAGCGTAGATCCGGTTACCGGGGAGCTGTTTTTT. This sequence encodes CASSVDPVTGELFF.

This clone was found a few times. J is TRBJ2-7 and V is TRBV10-3; D gene unclear. Trimming took 11 bases from V and 3 from J, leaving 14 bases between them. Germline V gene data show CDR1 as ENHRY and CDR2 as SYGVKD. This CDR3 spans 12 amino acids. This CDR3 is CAASSSGYEQYF. CDR3 nucleotides: TGTGCCGCTTCAAGTTCAGGCTACGAGCAGTACTTC.

This clone was counted between two and nine times. The CDR3 is CASSLIAGGNNEQFF. In DNA form, the CDR3 reads TGTGCCAGCAGCCTTATAGCGGGAGGGAACAATGAGCAGTTCTTC. The rearrangement links TRBV11-2 to TRBJ2-1, with 11 bases matching TRBD2. Losses at the gene ends were 5 bases for V and 5 bases for J; bases not matched to a gene: 5. The CDR3 totals 15 residues. Germline V gene sequence: CDR1 SGHAT, CDR2 FQNNGV.

This sequence joins TRBV5-4 and TRBJ2-5; a possible D gene is TRBD1 (5 bases). V lost 3 bases to trimming and J lost 5 bases, with 20 bases between them. The CDR3 consists of 16 residues. Germline assignment: CDR1 SGHNT and CDR2 YYREEE (reference sequence). Written as DNA, the CDR3 is TGTGCCAGCAGCTCAACCTCACAGGCGTCCAGGGAGACCCAGTACTTC. This codes for CASSSTSQASRETQYF.

This clone was picked up a small number of times. J is TRBJ2-4 and V is TRBV11-2; 9 bases line up with TRBD1. The trim removed 5 bases at V and 0 bases at J, leaving 11 bases unmatched. The CDR3 extends over 18 amino acids. Germline CDR1 is SGHAT and CDR2 is FQNNGV. The CDR3 loop reads CASSKGTGNLLAKNIQYF. CDR3 sequence (DNA): TGTGCCAGCAGCAAGGGGACAGGGAATTTACTAGCCAAAAACATTCAGTACTTC.

The V and J genes are TRBV7-9 and TRBJ2-3, with 10 bases matching TRBD1. Germline trimming cut 5 bases from V and 1 base from J; bases unmatched to any gene: 9. The CDR3 runs to 17 residues. The germline V gene encodes CDR1 SEHNR and CDR2 FQNEAQ (reference sequence). The CDR3 DNA is TGTGCCAGCAGCCACACACGGGGGACAGGGGGCACAGATACGCAGTATTTT. It encodes CASSHTRGTGGTDTQYF. The whole variable domain, filled in from reference TRBV7-9 and TRBJ2-3, reads DTGVSQNPRHKITKRGQNVTFRCDPISEHNRLYWYRQTLGQGPEFLTYFQNEAQLEKSRLLSDRFSAERPKGSFSTLEIQRTEQGDSAMYLCASSHTRGTGGTDTQYFGPGTRLTVL.

This clone was counted a few times. CDR3 in DNA: TGTGCCAGCAGCCCAGGGACAGTGGCTAATGAAAAACTGTTTTTT. Its translation: CASSPGTVANEKLFF. The chain combines TRBV7-9 with TRBJ1-4; TRBD1 aligns across 7 bases. J gave up 3 bases and V 5 bases, and 6 bases lay outside the gene matches. This CDR3 has 15 amino acids. The germline gives CDR1 SEHNR, CDR2 FQNEAQ (reference sequence).

This clone was observed a handful of times. This chain joins TRBV27 and TRBJ2-7; a weak D match, TRBD2 (5 bases). Trimming pared 3 bases from V and 3 bases from J, leaving 15 bases between. The germline V gene encodes CDR1 MNHEY and CDR2 SMNVEV (reference sequence). This CDR3 has 15 residues. The CDR3 nucleotides are TGTGCCAGCAGTTTTACCCTAGCAACAATCTACGAGCAGTACTTC. Amino acid sequence: CASSFTLATIYEQYF.

The chain has TRBV28 and TRBJ2-7; 10 bases agree with TRBD1. Trimming at V came to 7 bases and at J to 2 bases, leaving 8 bases not matched to a gene. The germline V gene has CDR1 MDHEN and CDR2 SYDVKM. The CDR3 contains 15 residues. The CDR3 DNA is TGTGCCAGCATTGACCAGACAGGGGGCCCCTACGAGCAGTACTTC. Protein product: CASIDQTGGPYEQYF.

The CDR3 loop reads CASSFEISTGLSNEQFF. The CDR3 DNA reads as TGTGCCAGCAGTTTCGAAATATCGACAGGGCTGAGCAATGAGCAGTTCTTC. The rearrangement joins TRBV27 to TRBJ2-1, with 7 bases that match TRBD1. The CDR3 has 17 residues. The germline gives CDR1 MNHEY, CDR2 SMNVEV (reference sequence). The junction had 14 bases not matched to a gene; V was cut back by 3 bases and J by 6 bases.

The sample holds a few counts of this clone. The CDR3 sequence: CASSIAGGNYEQYF. In DNA, the CDR3 is TGTGCCAGTAGTATTGCAGGTGGTAACTACGAGCAGTACTTC. The V call is TRBV19, the J call TRBJ2-7; D gene uncertain. Germline assignment: CDR1 LNHDA and CDR2 SQIVND (reference sequence). Trimming stripped 3 bases from V and 3 bases from J, with 12 bases between. There are 14 residues in the CDR3.

This clone was seen a handful of times. The CDR3 nucleotides are TGTGCCAGCAGCTTAGCCGGGACAGGGGGCTCCTACAATGAGCAGTTCTTC. Its translation: CASSLAGTGGSYNEQFF. The V gene is TRBV7-8, the J gene TRBJ2-1, with TRBD1 identical over 11 bases. The CDR3 length is 17 residues. V shed 0 bases, J shed 0 bases, and the junction held 1 base outside the gene matches. Germline values: CDR1 SGHVS, CDR2 FQNEAQ. The full variable domain, completed using reference TRBV7-8 and TRBJ2-1, is GAGVSQSPRYKVAKRGQDVALRCDPISGHVSLFWYQQALGQGPEFLTYFQNEAQLDKSGLPSDRFFAERPEGSVSTLKIQRTQQEDSAVYLCASSLAGTGGSYNEQFFGPGTRLTVL.

This clone was seen more than once but under ten times. The chain carries TRBV25-1 and TRBJ2-3, with 11 positions matching TRBD2. Germline V CDR1 and CDR2: MGHDK, SYGVNS. This CDR3 is 13 amino acids long. V was clipped by 6 bases and J by 5 bases; unmatched bases: 1. CDR3 coding DNA: TGTGCCAGCAGACTAGCGGGAGAAGATACGCAGTATTTT. Its translation is CASRLAGEDTQYF.

This clone was seen a few times. This chain uses TRBV29-1 with TRBJ2-5; 10 positions agree with TRBD1. The CDR3 has 12 amino acids. V shed 6 bases and J 9 bases; nucleotides not matched to a gene: 7. Germline lookup yields CDR1 SQVTM and CDR2 ANQGSEA. The chain's CDR3 is CSVAGGQGSQYF. CDR3 bases: TGCAGCGTCGCCGGGGGACAGGGGTCCCAGTACTTC.

This clone was recorded a few times. Here the CDR3 reads CASSIPAGSGANVLTF. CDR3 coding DNA: TGTGCCAGTAGTATCCCGGCAGGGTCCGGGGCCAACGTCCTGACTTTC. V gene TRBV19 combines with J gene TRBJ2-6, with D possibly matching TRBD1 (5 bases). The V gene lost 3 bases and the J gene lost 4 bases, with 13 bases spanning the gap. The CDR3 has 16 residues. Looked up from germline, CDR1 is LNHDA and CDR2 is SQIVND (reference sequence).

This clone was counted between two and nine times. CDR3 in DNA: TGTGCCAGCAGTTCCAGCGGGAGTGGTATTAATGAGCAGTTCTTC. Amino acid sequence: CASSSSGSGINEQFF. This chain joins TRBV28 and TRBJ2-1; TRBD2 aligns across 8 bases. Germline assignment: CDR1 MDHEN and CDR2 SYDVKM. The CDR3 has 15 residues. With V trimmed by 4 bases and J by 7 bases, 9 bases remained unmatched.

This clone was observed a handful of times. The V call is TRBV13, the J call TRBJ2-5, with D tentatively TRBD1 (5 bases). Trimming stripped 1 base from V and 5 bases from J, with 8 bases between. The CDR3 loop spans 13 amino acids. The germline V gene has CDR1 PRHDT and CDR2 FYEKMQ (reference sequence). The CDR3 region is CASSLVGVETQYF. The CDR3 DNA follows: TGTGCCAGCAGCTTAGTAGGGGTGGAGACCCAGTACTTC.

This clone has more than one count but fewer than ten. The J gene is TRBJ1-1, the V gene TRBV6-1; D is uncertain. V lost 4 bases and J 0 bases, leaving 9 bases between the germline ends. The CDR3 totals 14 residues. CDR1 MNHNS and CDR2 SASEGT come from the germline V gene. CDR3 sequence (DNA): TGTGCCAGCAGTGGCAGAGACCTGAACACTGAAGCTTTCTTT. It translates to CASSGRDLNTEAFF.

Of note for this clone: This CDR3 is also generated by other DNA sequences in the sample. CDR3 DNA: TGTGCCAGCTCACCACGATACGAGCAGTACTTC. It translates to CASSPRYEQYF. The rearrangement uses TRBV18 and TRBJ2-7; D is undetermined. The germline V gene encodes CDR1 KGHSH and CDR2 LQKENI. Deletions cut 1 base from V and 4 bases from J, with 2 bases between. The CDR3 has 11 amino acids.

This chain uses TRBV6-5 with TRBJ1-2; 7 bases map to TRBD1. There are 15 residues in the CDR3. Germline lookup yields CDR1 MNHEY and CDR2 SVGAGI. The V gene end was trimmed by 0 bases and the J gene end by 8 bases; junction bases not matched to a gene: 9. The CDR3 region has the DNA TGTGCCAGCAGTTACTCTACGGGACAGATGGTCGGCTACACCTTC. Protein sequence: CASSYSTGQMVGYTF.

This clone has just one count. V and J are TRBV9 and TRBJ1-1; D possibly corresponds to TRBD1 (6 bases). Per germline, CDR1 SGDLS and CDR2 YYNGEE. This CDR3 has 15 amino acids. The V and J ends lost 0 bases and 4 bases respectively, with 13 bases between them. The CDR3 DNA reads TGTGCCAGCAGCGTAGACCCGACGGGGGCCACTGAAGCTTTCTTT. Amino acid sequence: CASSVDPTGATEAFF.

J is TRBJ2-1 and V is TRBV11-2; no firm D call. Trimming pared 3 bases from V and 0 bases from J, leaving 12 bases between. This CDR3 is built from 16 residues. Looked up from germline, CDR1 is SGHAT and CDR2 is FQNNGV. The DNA of the CDR3 is TGTGCCAGCAGCTTCCAAGCTTTCAGCTCCTACAATGAGCAGTTCTTC. It is translated as CASSFQAFSSYNEQFF.

The CDR3 DNA is TGTGCCAGCAGCTTGCGGTATGCGCACACTGAAGCTTTCTTT. It specifies CASSLRYAHTEAFF. The V call is TRBV5-4, the J call TRBJ1-1; no reliable D call. Germline lookup yields CDR1 SGHNT and CDR2 YYREEE (reference sequence). This CDR3 has 14 amino acids. With 1 base removed from V and 3 bases from J, the gap between germline ends came to 10 bases. Looking up the rest from reference TRBV5-4 and TRBJ1-1 gives the full variable domain: ETGVTQSPTHLIKTRGQQVTLRCSSQSGHNTVSWYQQALGQGPQFIFQYYREEENGRGNFPPRFSGLQFPNYSSELNVNALELDDSALYLCASSLRYAHTEAFFGQGTRLTVV.

This clone was counted between two and nine times. The CDR3 sequence is CASSPGQGVDEETQYF. CDR3 nucleotide sequence: TGTGCCAGCAGCCCAGGACAGGGGGTCGACGAAGAGACCCAGTACTTC. This chain connects TRBV7-9 to TRBJ2-5; 10 bases fit TRBD1. The germline CDR1 and CDR2 sequences are SEHNR and FQNEAQ (reference sequence). The ends lost 5 bases at V and 3 bases at J; junction bases unmatched: 9. The CDR3 loop spans 16 amino acids.

The rearrangement links TRBV13 to TRBJ2-2, with 8 bases matching TRBD2. CDR3 length: 17 amino acids. Germline V lookup: CDR1 PRHDT, CDR2 FYEKMQ (reference sequence). J was trimmed by 1 base and V by 1 base; bases with no gene match: 5. CDR3 sequence (DNA): TGTGCCAGCAGCTTAGCGCTAGCGGGCCTGAACACCGGGGAGCTGTTTTTT. It specifies CASSLALAGLNTGELFF.

V usage is TRBV28 and J usage is TRBJ2-7; D may be TRBD2 (6 bases). CDR3 size: 14 residues. V lost 7 bases and J 4 bases, leaving 17 bases between the germline ends. Germline-derived CDR1 and CDR2 are MDHEN and SYDVKM. Written as DNA, the CDR3 is TGTGCCAGCATCGCTAGGGCGGGACGTTACGAGCAGTACTTC. Protein: CASIARAGRYEQYF.